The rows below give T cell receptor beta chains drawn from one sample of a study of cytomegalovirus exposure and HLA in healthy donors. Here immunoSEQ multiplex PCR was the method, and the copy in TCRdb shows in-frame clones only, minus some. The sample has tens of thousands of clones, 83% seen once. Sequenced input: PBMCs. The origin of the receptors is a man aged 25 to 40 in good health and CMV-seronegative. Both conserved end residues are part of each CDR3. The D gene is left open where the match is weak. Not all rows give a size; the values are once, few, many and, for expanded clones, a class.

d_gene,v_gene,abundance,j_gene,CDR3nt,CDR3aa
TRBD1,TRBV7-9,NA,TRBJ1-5,TGTGCCAGCAGCGAAGGGACAGCTTACAATCAGCCCCAGCATTTT,CASSEGTAYNQPQHF
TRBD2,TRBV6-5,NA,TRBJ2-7,TGTGCCAGCAGTTATAATCCGGGACTAGCGGGGTTCGAGCAGTACTTC,CASSYNPGLAGFEQYF
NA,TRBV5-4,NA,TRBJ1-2,TGTGCCAGCAGCTACCCCACAGGGAAGGGGGGCTACACCTTC,CASSYPTGKGGYTF
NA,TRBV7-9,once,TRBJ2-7,TGTGCCAGCAGCCCTGGGCCCTACGAGCAGTACTTC,CASSPGPYEQYF
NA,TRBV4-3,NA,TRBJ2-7,TGCGCCAGCAGCCAAGAGGTAGGACAGTCCTACGAGCAGTACTTC,CASSQEVGQSYEQYF
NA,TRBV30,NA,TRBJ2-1,TGTGCCTGGAGTGCGGGGGGCTATGAGCAGTTCTTC,CAWSAGGYEQFF
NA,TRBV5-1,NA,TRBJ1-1,TGCGCCAGCAGCTTGGAGCCCGACAGTAGGAACACTGAAGCTTTCTTT,CASSLEPDSRNTEAFF
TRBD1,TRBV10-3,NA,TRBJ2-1,TGTGCCATCAGCGACAGGGGGATTATGGATGAGCAGTTCTTC,CAISDRGIMDEQFF
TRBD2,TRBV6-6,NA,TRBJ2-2,TGTGCCAGCAGTTACGTGGCTAGCGGACTTTCCGGGGAGCTGTTTTTT,CASSYVASGLSGELFF
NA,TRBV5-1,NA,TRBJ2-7,TGCGCCAGCAGCTTCGGGGGGCCCGAGCAGTACTTC,CASSFGGPEQYF